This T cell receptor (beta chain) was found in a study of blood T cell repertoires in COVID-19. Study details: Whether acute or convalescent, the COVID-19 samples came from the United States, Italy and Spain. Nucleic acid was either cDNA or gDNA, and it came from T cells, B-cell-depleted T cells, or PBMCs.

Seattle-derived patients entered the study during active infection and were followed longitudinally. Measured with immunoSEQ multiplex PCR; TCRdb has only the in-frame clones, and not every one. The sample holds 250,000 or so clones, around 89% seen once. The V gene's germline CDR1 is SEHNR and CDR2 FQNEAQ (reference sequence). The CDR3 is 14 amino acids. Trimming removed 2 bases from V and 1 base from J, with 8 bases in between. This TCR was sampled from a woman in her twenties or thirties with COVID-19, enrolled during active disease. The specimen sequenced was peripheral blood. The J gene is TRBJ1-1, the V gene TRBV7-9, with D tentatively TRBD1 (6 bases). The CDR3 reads CASSLQGTNTEAFF. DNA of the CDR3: TGTGCCAGCAGCTTACAGGGGACGAACACTGAAGCTTTCTTT.